Presented here are 21 T cell receptor beta chains from one specimen sequenced in a study of T cell changes during pregnancy in multiple sclerosis. Clones were read by immunoSEQ multiplex PCR, and TCRdb kept only the in-frame ones, dropping some. The table records approximately 63,000 clones, 90% to 95% of them present only once. The source material was peripheral blood, sampled in the third trimester of pregnancy. All receptors derive from a female donor in good health, enrolled as a control in a pregnancy study.

For the CDR3, the DNA is TGTGCCAGCAGCCCGGACTCCAGCTCCTACAATGAGCAGTTCTTC. This translates into CASSPDSSSYNEQFF. The genes are TRBV5-8 and TRBJ2-1, with a possible D match to TRBD2 (5 bases). V shed 4 bases and J shed 0 bases, with 11 bases lying between them. This CDR3 region has 15 residues. CDR1 SGHTS and CDR2 YDEGEE come from the germline V gene.

The chain employs TRBV9 and TRBJ1-4; D unclear. Germline V gives CDR1 SGDLS, CDR2 YYNGEE. The length of the CDR3 is 12 residues. V lost 4 bases and J lost 8, with 9 bases in between. The CDR3 here is CASSSSKEKLFF. In nucleotides, the CDR3 is TGTGCCAGCAGCTCAAGCAAAGAAAAACTGTTTTTT.

The chain recombines TRBV30 with TRBJ2-1; TRBD2 might be the D (5 bases). Trimming removed 0 bases from V and 4 bases from J, with 13 bases in between. CDR1 is GTSNPN and CDR2 is SVGIG in the germline V gene (reference sequence). The CDR3 covers 15 residues. As DNA, the CDR3 is TGTGCCTGGAGTGTGGTTAGCGCCAGATACAATGAGCAGTTCTTC. This sequence encodes CAWSVVSARYNEQFF.

V usage is TRBV6-1 and J usage is TRBJ2-7, with 7 bases that match TRBD1. Germline lookup yields CDR1 MNHNS and CDR2 SASEGT. The trim removed 10 bases at V and 3 bases at J, leaving 9 bases unmatched. The CDR3 runs 13 residues. The CDR3 spells CATRPGQSYEQYF. The DNA for the CDR3 is TGTGCCACACGCCCGGGACAGAGCTACGAGCAGTACTTC.

The rearrangement joins TRBV30 to TRBJ2-7; D gene uncertain. This CDR3 comprises 14 residues. V was shortened by 1 base and J by 1 base, with 11 bases between the two germline ends. Germline assignment: CDR1 GTSNPN and CDR2 SVGIG (reference sequence). The CDR3 sequence is CAWSGAGFSYEQYF. The DNA for the CDR3 is TGTGCCTGGAGTGGGGCAGGATTTTCCTACGAGCAGTACTTC.

The chain uses TRBV5-6 and TRBJ2-7; 10 nucleotides agree with TRBD2. The junction had 6 bases not matched to a gene; V was cut back by 2 bases and J by 4 bases. Germline CDR1 SGHDT, CDR2 YYEEEE. This CDR3 has 15 amino acids. CDR3 region: CASSFRGLASYEQYF. CDR3 in DNA: TGTGCCAGCAGCTTTAGGGGACTAGCGTCATACGAGCAGTACTTC.

V usage is TRBV9 and J usage is TRBJ1-1; TRBD1 might be the D (6 bases). Germline-derived CDR1 and CDR2 are SGDLS and YYNGEE. The CDR3 has 14 amino acids. V lost 5 bases and J 9 bases, leaving 20 bases between the germline ends. DNA of the CDR3: TGTGCCAGCAGTGCTACAGGGCAGCCCCACCAAGCTTTCTTT. The encoded protein is CASSATGQPHQAFF.

The chain is built from TRBV18 and TRBJ1-5, with D possibly being TRBD1 (5 bases). Deletions cut 6 bases from V and 10 bases from J, with 19 bases between. The CDR3 totals 14 residues. Germline V gives CDR1 KGHSH, CDR2 LQKENI. The CDR3, as DNA: TGTGCCAGCTCGCCCGGGGGAGTGGGGAATCCCCAGCATTTT. This translates into CASSPGGVGNPQHF.

This clone showed up just a few times. The genes are TRBV27 and TRBJ2-7, with TRBD1 matching 7 bases. This CDR3 is 15 amino acids long. V lost 5 bases, J lost 4 bases, and 11 bases stayed unmatched. The germline V gene encodes CDR1 MNHEY and CDR2 SMNVEV (reference sequence). CDR3 bases: TGTGCCAGCAGTACCCCTAAGGGGGCAGAGTACGAGCAGTACTTC. This gives the protein CASSTPKGAEYEQYF.

The V call is TRBV2, the J call TRBJ1-2; D call uncertain. The germline V gene has CDR1 SNHLY and CDR2 FYNNEI. This CDR3 has 12 residues. Trimming took off 9 bases at V and 9 bases at J, with 17 bases between the two ends. The CDR3 region is CASDVGGVRYTF. The CDR3 bases are TGTGCCAGTGACGTGGGAGGTGTCCGCTACACCTTC.

The rearrangement uses TRBV5-8 and TRBJ2-7; no clear D gene. From germline, CDR1 is SGHTS and CDR2 YDEGEE. The CDR3 covers 13 residues. Trimming pared 4 bases from V and 0 bases from J, leaving 8 bases between. CDR3 loop: CASSTYLSYEQYF. The CDR3 DNA follows: TGTGCCAGCAGCACCTATCTCTCCTACGAGCAGTACTTC.

The chain has TRBV27 and TRBJ2-5; D call uncertain. The V gene's germline CDR1 is MNHEY and CDR2 SMNVEV (reference sequence). The V end lost 4 bases, the J end lost 2 bases, and 11 bases lay between the germline ends. The CDR3 extends over 14 amino acids. The CDR3, as DNA: TGTGCCAGCAGTTCGCTAGGCCGTCAAGAGACCCAGTACTTC. It encodes CASSSLGRQETQYF.

The chain joins TRBV29-1 to TRBJ2-1; 13 nucleotides match TRBD2. This CDR3 contains 18 residues. CDR1 and CDR2 (germline): SQVTM, ANQGSEA. With 3 bases clipped from V and 0 bases from J, the junction kept 8 bases outside the gene matches. CDR3 DNA: TGCAGCGTTGAGGGACTAGCGGGATACGGGTACTCCTACAATGAGCAGTTCTTC. Translated, it gives CSVEGLAGYGYSYNEQFF.

The genes are TRBV5-6 and TRBJ2-3; TRBD2 aligns across 8 bases. The V segment lost 6 bases and the J segment 4 bases; nucleotides outside the gene matches: 7. Germline lookup yields CDR1 SGHDT and CDR2 YYEEEE. The CDR3 consists of 14 residues. The CDR3 DNA sequence: TGTGCCAGCACCGGACTAGCCCCCGCAGATACGCAGTATTTT. Its translation: CASTGLAPADTQYF. The whole variable domain, filled in from reference TRBV5-6 and TRBJ2-3, reads DAGVTQSPTHLIKTRGQQVTLRCSPKSGHDTVSWYQQALGQGPQFIFQYYEEEERQRGNFPDRFSGHQFPNYSSELNVNALLLGDSALYLCASTGLAPADTQYFGPGTRLTVL.

The CDR3 region has the DNA TGTGCCAGCAGCTTAGGACGAGGGGAAAAACTGTTTTTT. It encodes CASSLGRGEKLFF. The gene calls are TRBV7-3 and TRBJ1-4; D is uncertain. The CDR3 is made up of 13 amino acids. V dropped 2 bases and J dropped 8 bases, with 9 bases sitting between them. Germline CDR1 is SGHTA and CDR2 is FQGTGA.

The chain has TRBV27 and TRBJ2-2; 9 nucleotides line up with TRBD1. CDR1 and CDR2 from the germline V gene are MNHEY and SMNVEV (reference sequence). CDR3 size: 16 residues. With V trimmed by 7 bases and J by 7 bases, 13 bases remained unmatched. CDR3 sequence reads: CASNPTGGLMSGELFF. Here the CDR3 DNA reads TGTGCCAGCAACCCGACAGGGGGGTTGATGAGCGGGGAGCTGTTTTTT.

The V and J genes are TRBV6-1 and TRBJ2-5; 12 nucleotides line up with TRBD2. This CDR3 region has 17 residues. The J segment lost 3 bases and the V segment lost 3 bases, leaving 8 bases of the junction unmatched. Germline CDR1 reads MNHNS; CDR2 reads SASEGT. The CDR3 is CASSDWTSGVLEETQYF. CDR3 nucleotide sequence: TGTGCCAGCAGTGACTGGACTAGCGGGGTGTTGGAAGAGACCCAGTACTTC.

The V gene is TRBV27, the J gene TRBJ1-4; tentatively, D is TRBD1 (6 bases). Trimming shortened V by 9 bases and J by 8 bases, and 19 bases separated the two germline ends. Looked up from germline, CDR1 is MNHEY and CDR2 is SMNVEV (reference sequence). There are 14 residues in the CDR3. CDR3 amino acids: CARTIQGVSEKLFF. The CDR3 DNA sequence: TGTGCCAGGACGATACAGGGAGTTAGCGAAAAACTGTTTTTT. Filled out from reference TRBV27 and TRBJ1-4, the complete variable domain reads EAQVTQNPRYLITVTGKKLTVTCSQNMNHEYMSWYRQDPGLGLRQIYYSMNVEVTDKGDVPEGYKVSRKEKRNFPLILESPSPNQTSLYFCARTIQGVSEKLFFGSGTQLSVL.

This clone came up once. The chain joins TRBV11-2 to TRBJ1-2; 8 bases align to TRBD1. J was trimmed by 0 bases and V by 2 bases; bases with no gene match: 11. CDR1 is SGHAT and CDR2 is FQNNGV in the germline V gene. This CDR3 is 18 amino acids long. Here the CDR3 DNA reads TGTGCCAGCAGCTTACCGCAGGGACAGGAAAGAACTAACTATGGCTACACCTTC. The encoded protein is CASSLPQGQERTNYGYTF. Together with reference TRBV11-2 and TRBJ1-2, the CDR3 gives the full variable domain: EAGVAQSPRYKIIEKRQSVAFWCNPISGHATLYWYQQILGQGPKLLIQFQNNGVVDDSQLPKDRFSAERLKGVDSTLKIQPAKLEDSAVYLCASSLPQGQERTNYGYTFGSGTRLTVV.

V is TRBV7-9 and J is TRBJ1-1; no definite D call. Per the germline V gene, CDR1 is SEHNR and CDR2 is FQNEAQ (reference sequence). V shed 5 bases and J shed 4 bases, with 14 bases lying between them. This CDR3 region has 14 residues. The CDR3, as DNA: TGTGCCAGCAGCCAAGCGGGTTATATCACTGAAGCTTTCTTT. Encoded protein: CASSQAGYITEAFF.

The rearrangement uses TRBV11-2 and TRBJ1-2; tentative D call: TRBD1 (5 bases). CDR1 and CDR2 (germline): SGHAT, FQNNGV. The CDR3 length is 16 residues. V was shortened by 0 bases and J by 0 bases, with 11 bases between the two germline ends. The CDR3 here is CASSLDGAGANYGYTF. The CDR3 bases are TGTGCCAGCAGCTTAGATGGGGCAGGAGCTAACTATGGCTACACCTTC.